The 30 T cell receptor beta chains below all came from one sample that was sequenced in a study of shared clonotypes between healthy human individuals. Repertoires were generated with immunoSEQ multiplex PCR, while TCRdb's copy carries only in-frame clones and drops some. Among 2 million or so clones listed, 90% to 95% were seen once. Material: naive CD4+ T cells sorted from blood. Stated subset: CD45RA+ positively selected. The receptors come from a man younger than 35 in good health.

Only one count was recorded for this clone. The V gene is TRBV2, the J gene TRBJ1-4, with 9 bases aligning to TRBD1. After removal of 4 bases from V and 2 bases from J, the junction contained 5 bases not matched to a gene. Germline V CDR1 and CDR2: SNHLY, FYNNEI. This CDR3 region has 16 residues. CDR3 sequence reads: CASSAQGAGTNEKLFF. CDR3 DNA: TGTGCCAGCAGTGCACAGGGGGCGGGGACTAATGAAAAACTGTTTTTT.

The gene calls are TRBV27 and TRBJ2-7; 9 bases match TRBD2. V shed 6 bases, J shed 4 bases, and the junction held 7 bases outside the gene matches. There are 14 residues in the CDR3. The germline V gene has CDR1 MNHEY and CDR2 SMNVEV (reference sequence). The CDR3 spells CASRISGGSYEQYF. CDR3 nucleotide sequence: TGTGCCAGCAGGATAAGCGGGGGGTCGTACGAGCAGTACTTC.

J is TRBJ1-2 and V is TRBV5-1; no definite D call. The CDR3 has 15 amino acids. V gave up 0 bases and J gave up 7 bases, with 16 bases separating them. Per germline, CDR1 SGHRS and CDR2 YFSETQ. CDR3 residues: CASSLGWSSESGYTF. In nucleotides, the CDR3 is TGCGCCAGCAGCTTGGGCTGGTCCAGTGAGAGTGGCTACACCTTC.

The chain couples TRBV6-5 to TRBJ1-3; the D gene is possibly TRBD1 (6 bases). The CDR3 consists of 15 residues. The V end was cut by 4 bases, the J end by 0 bases, with 10 bases between. From germline, CDR1 is MNHEY and CDR2 SVGAGI. This CDR3 reads CASSLTTGSGNTIYF. CDR3 DNA sequence: TGTGCCAGCAGTTTAACGACAGGCTCTGGAAACACCATATATTTT.

The chain combines TRBV30 with TRBJ1-6; D is uncertain. Trimming removed 0 bases from V and 14 bases from J, with 17 bases in between. Germline lookup yields CDR1 GTSNPN and CDR2 SVGIG (reference sequence). The CDR3 covers 14 residues. This CDR3 is CAWSVLGTSGTLHF. In DNA form, the CDR3 reads TGTGCCTGGAGTGTACTAGGTACCTCTGGGACCCTCCACTTT.

V usage is TRBV5-1 and J usage is TRBJ2-7; 10 positions match TRBD1. This CDR3 contains 14 residues. The germline V gene encodes CDR1 SGHRS and CDR2 YFSETQ. With V trimmed by 4 bases and J by 6 bases, 7 bases remained unmatched. The CDR3: CASSPLGQGGEQYF. CDR3 sequence (DNA): TGCGCCAGCAGCCCCCTCGGACAGGGGGGCGAGCAGTACTTC.

The chain has TRBV2 and TRBJ2-5; D remains unclear. Germline V CDR1 and CDR2: SNHLY, FYNNEI. This CDR3 contains 12 residues. V was cut by 7 bases and J by 5 bases, with 11 bases left in between. The CDR3 loop is CASIVAPETQYF. The DNA of the CDR3 is TGTGCCAGCATAGTGGCCCCGGAGACCCAGTACTTC.

The rearrangement uses TRBV19 and TRBJ2-7; the match to TRBD1 covers 8 bases. CDR1 LNHDA and CDR2 SQIVND come from the germline V gene (reference sequence). The CDR3 has 14 residues. Trimming removed 10 bases from V and 0 bases from J; junction bases left unmatched: 8. CDR3 amino acids: CATDRGGSSYEQYF. The CDR3 DNA is TGTGCCACCGACAGGGGCGGAAGCTCCTACGAGCAGTACTTC.

V is TRBV6-5 and J is TRBJ1-1, with a possible D match to TRBD1 (5 bases). CDR1 and CDR2 from the germline V gene are MNHEY and SVGAGI. V lost 8 bases, J lost 0 bases, and 10 bases lay in between. The CDR3 is 13 residues long. The CDR3 sequence is CASGDSLNTEAFF. In nucleotides, the CDR3 is TGTGCCAGCGGGGACTCTCTGAACACTGAAGCTTTCTTT.

This clone occurred a few times. The chain links TRBV9 to TRBJ1-1; 7 bases match TRBD1. CDR1 is SGDLS and CDR2 is YYNGEE in the germline V gene. With 1 base clipped from V and 3 bases from J, the junction kept 6 bases outside the gene matches. The CDR3 contains 15 residues. CDR3 nucleotides: TGTGCCAGCAGCGTACCCCCCGACAGGGACACTGAAGCTTTCTTT. It translates to CASSVPPDRDTEAFF.

This sequence joins TRBV9 and TRBJ2-1; 11 nucleotides align to TRBD2. Germline V gene lookup returns CDR1 SGDLS and CDR2 YYNGEE. This CDR3 contains 16 residues. Trimming at V came to 4 bases and at J to 4 bases, leaving 7 bases not matched to a gene. This CDR3 reads CASSRRLAGPYNEQFF. In nucleotides, the CDR3 is TGTGCCAGCAGCAGACGACTAGCGGGACCTTACAATGAGCAGTTCTTC.

The CDR3 nucleotides are TGCAGTGCTCGATTCGGCGAGCAGTACTTC. As protein: CSARFGEQYF. This chain uses TRBV20-1 with TRBJ2-7; D gene ambiguous. Germline V gene sequence: CDR1 DFQATT, CDR2 SNEGSKA (reference sequence). This CDR3 has 10 amino acids. Trimming took 5 bases from V and 6 from J, leaving 8 bases between them.

The V call is TRBV27, the J call TRBJ2-5; TRBD2 aligns across 10 bases. V lost 9 bases, J lost 2 bases, and 9 bases stayed unmatched. Germline assignment: CDR1 MNHEY and CDR2 SMNVEV (reference sequence). The CDR3 runs to 15 residues. The CDR3 DNA reads as TGTGCCAGTAAACCGGGACTAGCGCGTCAAGAGACCCAGTACTTC. This sequence encodes CASKPGLARQETQYF.

The chain combines TRBV11-2 with TRBJ2-5; TRBD1 is a possible D gene (6 bases). The germline V gene has CDR1 SGHAT and CDR2 FQNNGV. V was cut by 1 base and J by 2 bases, with 11 bases left in between. CDR3 length: 15 residues. Written as DNA, the CDR3 is TGTGCCAGCAGCTTAGGTGGGGGCAATCAAGAGACCCAGTACTTC. It is translated as CASSLGGGNQETQYF.

Regarding this clone: One end of the junction is discordant with germline, which a read error may explain. V and J are TRBV5-1 and TRBJ2-3, with D perhaps TRBD1 (5 bases). This CDR3 is 13 amino acids long. Germline V gives CDR1 SGHRS, CDR2 YFSETQ. DNA for the CDR3: TGTGCCAGCAGCCCCCGACAGACAGATACGCAGTATTTT. Translated: CASSPRQTDTQYF.

V gene TRBV27 combines with J gene TRBJ2-7; 14 bases line up with TRBD2. After removal of 6 bases from V and 2 bases from J, the junction contained 3 bases not matched to a gene. The CDR3 is 15 residues long. CDR1 MNHEY and CDR2 SMNVEV come from the germline V gene (reference sequence). The CDR3 DNA is TGTGCCAGCAGATCGACTAGCGGGAGGGCCTACGAGCAGTACTTC. It specifies CASRSTSGRAYEQYF.

About this clone: The junction departs from germline at one end; a sequencing error may be responsible. V gene TRBV2 combines with J gene TRBJ1-5; TRBD1 is a possible D gene (5 bases). CDR1 and CDR2 (germline): SNHLY, FYNNEI. The CDR3 runs 11 residues. The CDR3 reads CASSVQVTQHF. The CDR3 DNA follows: TGTGCCAGCAGTGTACAGGTGACCCAACATTTT.

The chain recombines TRBV4-1 with TRBJ1-5; D gene unclear. The CDR3 spans 15 residues. Germline CDR1 is MGHRA and CDR2 is YSYEKL. Trimming removed 2 bases from V and 3 bases from J, with 11 bases in between. DNA of the CDR3: TGCGCCAGCAGCCAATGGCAGACTGCCAATCAGCCCCAGCATTTT. Translated, it gives CASSQWQTANQPQHF.

This sequence joins TRBV27 and TRBJ2-7, with D maybe TRBD2 (5 bases). V gave up 3 bases and J gave up 4 bases, with 13 bases separating them. Per germline, CDR1 MNHEY and CDR2 SMNVEV (reference sequence). This CDR3 comprises 14 residues. Here the CDR3 reads CASSLLARSYEQYF. CDR3 in DNA: TGTGCCAGCAGTTTGCTAGCAAGATCATACGAGCAGTACTTC.

Worth noting for this clone: The same CDR3 also results from other DNA sequences found in this sample. This sequence joins TRBV10-3 and TRBJ2-1, with 9 bases matching TRBD2. The CDR3 sequence is 14 residues long. Germline values: CDR1 ENHRY, CDR2 SYGVKD. Losses at the gene ends were 7 bases for V and 7 bases for J; bases not matched to a gene: 8. The CDR3, as DNA: TGTGCCATCAAACCGGGACTAGCTGCTAATGAGCAGTTCTTC. Protein: CAIKPGLAANEQFF.

This sequence joins TRBV25-1 and TRBJ1-2; TRBD1 aligns across 9 bases. This CDR3 has 17 amino acids. The junction had 13 bases not matched to a gene; V was cut back by 1 base and J by 7 bases. Looked up from germline, CDR1 is MGHDK and CDR2 is SYGVNS. DNA for the CDR3: TGTGCCAGCAGTGAATCTCAGTCGGGGGACAGGGTCAGTGGCTACACCTTC. This encodes CASSESQSGDRVSGYTF.

Comments on this clone: Other DNA sequences from this sample encode an identical CDR3 as well. The gene calls are TRBV27 and TRBJ1-1, with 8 bases matching TRBD1. Germline V gives CDR1 MNHEY, CDR2 SMNVEV (reference sequence). The CDR3 consists of 13 residues. J gave up 5 bases and V 6 bases, and 5 bases lay outside the gene matches. The CDR3 region has the DNA TGTGCCAGCAGCCTCGACAGGGGTACTGAAGCTTTCTTT. This encodes CASSLDRGTEAFF.

A note on this clone: Just one base apart from a much larger clone, this may be a read error. The chain has TRBV5-1 and TRBJ2-5; the match to TRBD2 covers 7 bases. V gave up 4 bases and J gave up 7 bases; unmatched junction bases: 10. CDR3 length: 14 amino acids. Germline V gene lookup returns CDR1 SGHRS and CDR2 YFSETQ. The chain's CDR3 is CASSPQTSRGTQYF. As DNA, the CDR3 is TGCGCCAGCAGCCCCCAGACTAGCCGGGGGACCCAGTACTTC.

The rearrangement uses TRBV4-3 and TRBJ1-2, with D uncertain. V lost 0 bases and J 5 bases, leaving 7 bases between the germline ends. CDR1 and CDR2 from the germline V gene are LGHNA and YSLEER. The CDR3 has 13 residues. Written as DNA, the CDR3 is TGCGCCAGCAGCCAAGAACCTCTTTATGGCTACACCTTC. Protein product: CASSQEPLYGYTF.

This clone turned up a few times. The gene calls are TRBV5-5 and TRBJ1-2; no reliable D call. In germline, CDR1 is SGHKS, CDR2 YYEKEE (reference sequence). This CDR3 spans 15 amino acids. Trimming removed 0 bases from V and 5 bases from J, with 14 bases in between. CDR3 sequence: CASSLGGGNIYGYTF. The CDR3 DNA reads TGTGCCAGCAGCTTGGGTGGTGGAAATATTTATGGCTACACCTTC.

The chain combines TRBV6-1 with TRBJ1-2; no firm D call. CDR1 and CDR2 (germline): MNHNS, SASEGT. CDR3 length equals 11 residues. The V and J ends lost 3 bases and 5 bases respectively, with 4 bases between them. CDR3 bases: TGTGCCAGCAGTGACACGTATGGCTACACCTTC. Translation gives CASSDTYGYTF.

The chain links TRBV30 to TRBJ1-2; D gene unclear. The CDR3 is 12 amino acids. From germline, CDR1 is GTSNPN and CDR2 SVGIG (reference sequence). The V gene lost 0 bases and the J gene lost 5 bases, with 7 bases spanning the gap. DNA of the CDR3: TGTGCCTGGAGTGTAGCGTCTTATGGCTACACCTTC. It encodes CAWSVASYGYTF.

V is TRBV29-1 and J is TRBJ1-4; D ambiguous. Looked up from germline, CDR1 is SQVTM and CDR2 is ANQGSEA. The CDR3 has 13 amino acids. Trimming removed 7 bases from V and 5 bases from J, with 14 bases in between. CDR3 residues: CSGARTLNEKLFF. The DNA for the CDR3 is TGCAGCGGCGCAAGGACCCTCAATGAAAAACTGTTTTTT.

The chain recombines TRBV19 with TRBJ1-5; 7 nucleotides line up with TRBD1. Germline-derived CDR1 and CDR2 are LNHDA and SQIVND (reference sequence). This CDR3 has 15 residues. V lost 4 bases to trimming and J lost 6 bases; unmatched junction nucleotides: 9. The CDR3 spells CASSTDRDLGQPQHF. The CDR3 nucleotides read TGTGCCAGTAGTACCGACAGGGACCTCGGTCAGCCCCAGCATTTT.

V gene TRBV11-2 combines with J gene TRBJ2-5; D tentatively reads TRBD1 or TRBD2 (5 bases each). Trimming shortened V by 4 bases and J by 10 bases, and 16 bases separated the two germline ends. The CDR3 consists of 13 residues. The germline CDR1 and CDR2 sequences are SGHAT and FQNNGV. In DNA, the CDR3 is TGTGCCAGCAGCTCCCCTCTGACAGAGGGCCAGTACTTC. This codes for CASSSPLTEGQYF.